What follows are 26 T cell receptor beta chains derived from one specimen sequenced in a study of shared clonotypes between healthy human individuals. The data were produced by immunoSEQ multiplex PCR, yet TCRdb's version contains in-frame clones alone and is incomplete. Among around 1.9 million clones listed, 93% were seen once. CD45RO negativity and positive selection for CCR7 defined naive CD8 cells, a population that excluded terminally differentiated effector memory CD45RA+ cells. The source material was naive CD8+ T cells from PBMCs. These receptors were obtained from a man aged 18 to 35 in good health. Some clones in this sample may be carry-over from other donors' samples.

The chain carries TRBV29-1 and TRBJ2-6; D gene ambiguous. Germline V gene data show CDR1 as SQVTM and CDR2 as ANQGSEA. CDR3 length equals 16 residues. V dropped 6 bases and J dropped 2 bases, with 17 bases sitting between them. CDR3 residues: CSVFPTGLPGANVLTF. DNA for the CDR3: TGCAGCGTCTTCCCCACCGGTTTACCTGGGGCCAACGTCCTGACTTTC.

V and J are TRBV11-2 and TRBJ2-2; D possibly corresponds to TRBD1 (6 bases). The V end lost 6 bases, the J end lost 1 base, and 6 bases lay between the germline ends. The CDR3 totals 13 residues. CDR1 is SGHAT, CDR2 FQNNGV, per germline. The CDR3 DNA follows: TGTGCCAGCAGGGACAGGAACACCGGGGAGCTGTTTTTT. Translating gives CASRDRNTGELFF. The entire variable domain, with the rest obtained from reference TRBV11-2 and TRBJ2-2, is as follows: EAGVAQSPRYKIIEKRQSVAFWCNPISGHATLYWYQQILGQGPKLLIQFQNNGVVDDSQLPKDRFSAERLKGVDSTLKIQPAKLEDSAVYLCASRDRNTGELFFGEGSRLTVL.

This chain connects TRBV4-2 to TRBJ2-7; D might be TRBD1 (6 bases). V was pared by 8 bases and J by 3 bases, with 23 bases between. The CDR3 totals 16 residues. Germline lookup yields CDR1 LGHNA and CDR2 YNFKEQ. CDR3 sequence reads: CASPRGGQSDDYEQYF. In DNA form, the CDR3 reads TGTGCCAGCCCCAGGGGTGGTCAGAGTGACGACTACGAGCAGTACTTC.

The gene calls are TRBV28 and TRBJ2-3, with TRBD2 matching 11 bases. CDR1 and CDR2 (germline): MDHEN, SYDVKM. V was clipped by 3 bases and J by 7 bases; unmatched bases: 9. The CDR3 has 16 amino acids. The CDR3 loop is CASSFGLAGGMNTQYF. The CDR3, as DNA: TGTGCCAGCAGTTTCGGGCTAGCGGGAGGCATGAATACGCAGTATTTT.

In regard to this clone: Additional DNA sequences in this sample encode the identical CDR3. The chain recombines TRBV6-5 with TRBJ1-1; D gene ambiguous. The germline V and J ends were trimmed by 5 bases and 5 bases, with 6 bases remaining between them. The CDR3 covers 11 residues. In germline, CDR1 is MNHEY, CDR2 SVGAGI. The CDR3 DNA sequence: TGTGCCAGCAGTGCAGGTACTGAAGCTTTCTTT. Its protein product is CASSAGTEAFF.

The CDR3 DNA reads as TGTGCCAGCAGCCCCGACAGAGCCTACGAGCAGTACTTC. This sequence encodes CASSPDRAYEQYF. V is TRBV7-3 and J is TRBJ2-7; a possible D gene is TRBD1 (5 bases). Trimming took 5 bases from V and 2 from J, leaving 10 bases between them. The CDR3 covers 13 residues. The germline V gene encodes CDR1 SGHTA and CDR2 FQGTGA.

The chain joins TRBV11-1 to TRBJ1-1; D is unclear. Trimming cost V 5 bases and J 5 bases, with 12 bases left between them. CDR3 length equals 13 residues. Germline-derived CDR1 and CDR2 are SGHAT and FQDESV (reference sequence). CDR3 bases: TGTGCCAGCAGCCCGTGGATGGGTACTGAAGCTTTCTTT. The encoded protein is CASSPWMGTEAFF.

The chain uses TRBV15 and TRBJ2-5; D is perhaps TRBD1 (6 bases). Looked up from germline, CDR1 is LNHNV and CDR2 is YYDKDF (reference sequence). With 5 bases removed from V and 5 bases from J, the gap between germline ends came to 18 bases. The CDR3 totals 15 residues. CDR3: CATSALTQGLETQYF. The DNA of the CDR3 is TGTGCCACCAGCGCTCTAACCCAGGGGTTGGAGACCCAGTACTTC.

CDR3 DNA sequence: TGTGCCAGCAGCCTCAGGGTATCTAGCACAGATACGCAGTATTTT. Translating it yields CASSLRVSSTDTQYF. The gene calls are TRBV5-4 and TRBJ2-3; D is perhaps TRBD1 (5 bases). Germline CDR1 reads SGHNT; CDR2 reads YYREEE (reference sequence). The CDR3 contains 15 residues. Trimming removed 4 bases from V and 0 bases from J, with 12 bases in between.

J is TRBJ2-7 and V is TRBV6-5; tentatively, D is TRBD1 (5 bases). This CDR3 has 16 residues. Germline-derived CDR1 and CDR2 are MNHEY and SVGAGI. Trimming left V 0 bases short and J 2 bases short, with 14 bases between. CDR3: CASSYSIVQGPYEQYF. DNA of the CDR3: TGTGCCAGCAGTTACTCGATTGTCCAGGGTCCCTACGAGCAGTACTTC.

The V gene is TRBV2, the J gene TRBJ2-6; D possibly corresponds to TRBD2 (5 bases). This CDR3 has 17 amino acids. In germline, CDR1 is SNHLY, CDR2 FYNNEI. Trimming shortened V by 4 bases and J by 1 base, and 14 bases separated the two germline ends. CDR3 in DNA: TGTGCCAGCAGTGGACTACCGAGTGAGTCTGGGGCCAACGTCCTGACTTTC. This encodes CASSGLPSESGANVLTF.

This chain links TRBV5-1 with TRBJ2-7; D perhaps matches TRBD1 (6 bases). The V end lost 1 base, the J end lost 4 bases, and 21 bases lay between the germline ends. The germline V gene has CDR1 SGHRS and CDR2 YFSETQ. The CDR3 totals 17 residues. The CDR3 DNA is TGCGCCAGCAGCTTGTACCCTCCCCAGGGGCCTGGGTACGAGCAGTACTTC. It specifies CASSLYPPQGPGYEQYF.

On this clone itself: Other nucleotide sequences from this sample produce the same CDR3. The rearrangement links TRBV27 to TRBJ2-7, with TRBD2 matching 8 bases. This CDR3 has 14 amino acids. Germline assignment: CDR1 MNHEY and CDR2 SMNVEV (reference sequence). With V trimmed by 3 bases and J by 2 bases, 3 bases remained unmatched. The CDR3 bases are TGTGCCAGCAGTTTCGGGGGGGCAACCTACGAGCAGTACTTC. Amino acids: CASSFGGATYEQYF.

The chain uses TRBV7-8 and TRBJ2-7; 8 bases match TRBD1. Germline trimming cut 5 bases from V and 1 base from J; bases unmatched to any gene: 7. Germline V gives CDR1 SGHVS, CDR2 FQNEAQ. CDR3 length: 15 amino acids. In nucleotides, the CDR3 is TGTGCCAGCAGCCCCCGACAGGGGCCATCCTACGAGCAGTACTTC. Its protein is CASSPRQGPSYEQYF.

CDR3 residues: CASSFINLREREVQETQYF. For the CDR3, the DNA is TGTGCCAGCAGTTTTATCAATCTCAGGGAGCGGGAGGTTCAAGAGACCCAGTACTTC. The chain employs TRBV27 and TRBJ2-5; 9 bases map to TRBD2. With 3 bases clipped from V and 2 bases from J, the junction kept 16 bases outside the gene matches. The CDR3 covers 19 residues. Per the germline V gene, CDR1 is MNHEY and CDR2 is SMNVEV (reference sequence).

This chain joins TRBV5-1 and TRBJ2-3, with 10 bases fitting TRBD2. Unmatched junction bases numbered 6, after V lost 5 bases and J lost 3 bases. CDR3 length equals 15 residues. The germline V gene encodes CDR1 SGHRS and CDR2 YFSETQ. The CDR3 loop reads CASRRTSGQTDTQYF. The CDR3 nucleotides read TGCGCCAGCAGGCGGACTAGCGGACAGACAGATACGCAGTATTTT.

Here the CDR3 reads CASSLRETAQETQYF. The CDR3 DNA reads TGTGCCAGCAGCTTAAGGGAGACCGCTCAAGAGACCCAGTACTTC. The chain couples TRBV7-9 to TRBJ2-5; TRBD2 might be the D (5 bases). Germline V gene sequence: CDR1 SEHNR, CDR2 FQNEAQ (reference sequence). V lost 2 bases, J lost 2 bases, and 12 bases lay in between. The CDR3 consists of 15 residues. Full variable domain (rest looked up from reference TRBV7-9 and TRBJ2-5): DTGVSQNPRHKITKRGQNVTFRCDPISEHNRLYWYRQTLGQGPEFLTYFQNEAQLEKSRLLSDRFSAERPKGSFSTLEIQRTEQGDSAMYLCASSLRETAQETQYFGPGTRLLVL.

The chain carries TRBV4-1 and TRBJ1-4; D remains unclear. In germline, CDR1 is MGHRA, CDR2 YSYEKL. The CDR3 contains 14 residues. Trimming stripped 4 bases from V and 4 bases from J, with 10 bases between. The CDR3 loop reads CASSREGRNEKLFF. The CDR3 DNA reads as TGCGCCAGCAGCCGAGAGGGTCGTAATGAAAAACTGTTTTTT.

The V call is TRBV4-3, the J call TRBJ2-3, with 9 bases fitting TRBD1. J gave up 2 bases and V 1 base, and 7 bases lay outside the gene matches. CDR1 is LGHNA, CDR2 YSLEER, per germline. The CDR3 is 17 amino acids. In DNA form, the CDR3 reads TGCGCCAGCAGCCAAGGAACCGGGACAGGGCCCACAGATACGCAGTATTTT. Amino acid sequence: CASSQGTGTGPTDTQYF.

This chain joins TRBV9 and TRBJ2-3; 10 bases match TRBD2. This CDR3 is 16 amino acids long. V was pared by 4 bases and J by 3 bases, with 8 bases of the junction left unmatched. Germline loops: CDR1 SGDLS, CDR2 YYNGEE. CDR3 loop: CASSTYSGRLTDTQYF. CDR3 nucleotides: TGTGCCAGCAGCACGTATAGCGGGAGGTTAACAGATACGCAGTATTTT. The full variable domain, in which reference TRBV9 and TRBJ2-3 provide the parts outside the CDR3, is DSGVTQTPKHLITATGQRVTLRCSPRSGDLSVYWYQQSLDQGLQFLIQYYNGEERAKGNILERFSAQQFPDLHSELNLSSLELGDSALYFCASSTYSGRLTDTQYFGPGTRLTVL.

The V and J genes are TRBV2 and TRBJ2-7; D gene ambiguous. Trimming shortened V by 7 bases and J by 2 bases, and 9 bases separated the two germline ends. CDR3 length: 12 amino acids. Germline CDR1 SNHLY, CDR2 FYNNEI. CDR3 region: CASTARTYEQYF. The CDR3 DNA reads TGTGCCAGCACGGCCAGGACCTACGAGCAGTACTTC.

The chain joins TRBV28 to TRBJ2-1; D is unresolved. Germline V gene data show CDR1 as MDHEN and CDR2 as SYDVKM. This CDR3 has 13 residues. Trimming took 2 bases from V and 9 from J, leaving 11 bases between them. This chain's CDR3 is CASSLMGSSEQFF. DNA of the CDR3: TGTGCCAGCAGTTTAATGGGTAGCAGTGAGCAGTTCTTC.

This clone appeared once. This sequence joins TRBV28 and TRBJ1-2; no definite D call. Germline-derived CDR1 and CDR2 are MDHEN and SYDVKM. The CDR3 spans 13 residues. Deletions cut 5 bases from V and 4 bases from J, with 11 bases between. The CDR3 bases are TGTGCCAGCAGTGGGGATCAAGTCTATGGCTACACCTTC. It encodes CASSGDQVYGYTF.

The CDR3 region is CASSLSSSETQYF. The CDR3 DNA follows: TGTGCCAGCAGTTTATCGTCGTCTGAGACCCAGTACTTC. The gene calls are TRBV27 and TRBJ2-5; no definite D call. CDR1 is MNHEY and CDR2 is SMNVEV in the germline V gene (reference sequence). The ends were cut back, 0 bases at V and 5 bases at J, with 7 bases in the middle. This CDR3 is built from 13 residues.

The gene calls are TRBV7-9 and TRBJ2-7, with TRBD1 identical over 7 bases. V trimming: 5 bases; J trimming: 6 bases; junction bases outside the gene matches: 4. CDR1 is SEHNR, CDR2 FQNEAQ, per germline (reference sequence). The CDR3 loop spans 12 amino acids. In DNA, the CDR3 is TGTGCCAGCAGCGTGAACAGGGGCGAGCAGTACTTC. Translating gives CASSVNRGEQYF.

The chain couples TRBV5-1 to TRBJ1-1; the match to TRBD1 covers 9 bases. CDR1 and CDR2 (germline): SGHRS, YFSETQ. V was clipped by 3 bases and J by 1 base; unmatched bases: 4. The CDR3 consists of 15 residues. This CDR3 is CASSWDREGNTEAFF. The CDR3 nucleotides are TGCGCCAGCAGCTGGGACAGGGAGGGGAACACTGAAGCTTTCTTT.